One and the same sample provided the 6 T cell receptor beta chains below, sequenced in a study of blood T cell repertoires in COVID-19. Profiled with immunoSEQ multiplex PCR; TCRdb holds only in-frame clones, not every one. The repertoire includes about 270,000 clones, 90% of them detected once, and approximately 4% sits in the top ten. The sequenced material came from PBMCs or T cells enriched from blood (not recorded which). The receptors stem from a woman in her 30s with acute COVID-19.

This clone was counted once. The J gene is TRBJ2-1, the V gene TRBV5-6; tentatively, D is TRBD1 (5 bases). Per the germline V gene, CDR1 is SGHDT and CDR2 is YYEEEE. V gave up 3 bases and J gave up 2 bases, with 12 bases separating them. This CDR3 has 15 residues. CDR3 sequence (DNA): TGTGCCAGCAGCTCGGACAACGAACCCTACAATGAGCAGTTCTTC. Translated: CASSSDNEPYNEQFF. The entire variable domain, with the rest obtained from reference TRBV5-6 and TRBJ2-1, is as follows: DAGVTQSPTHLIKTRGQQVTLRCSPKSGHDTVSWYQQALGQGPQFIFQYYEEEERQRGNFPDRFSGHQFPNYSSELNVNALLLGDSALYLCASSSDNEPYNEQFFGPGTRLTVL.

This chain links TRBV10-2 with TRBJ2-5; D gene unclear. V gave up 0 bases and J gave up 1 base, with 9 bases separating them. Germline V gives CDR1 WSHSY, CDR2 SAAADI. The CDR3 is 15 amino acids. The CDR3 region has the DNA TGCGCCAGCAGTGAGTCGAACTACCTCCAAGAGACCCAGTACTTC. Residues: CASSESNYLQETQYF.

This clone was seen just once. In DNA, the CDR3 is TGTGCCAGCAGTGGACTAGCGGGAGGGGCTGAGAACACCGGGGAGCTGTTTTTT. Amino acid sequence: CASSGLAGGAENTGELFF. The chain carries TRBV28 and TRBJ2-2, with TRBD2 matching over 15 bases. Trimming at V came to 5 bases and at J to 1 base, leaving 5 bases not matched to a gene. CDR1 and CDR2 (germline): MDHEN, SYDVKM. The CDR3 totals 18 residues.

The CDR3 region is CASSYSMASGYNEQFF. CDR3 DNA sequence: TGTGCCAGCAGTTACTCGATGGCTAGCGGTTACAATGAGCAGTTCTTC. V gene TRBV6-2 or TRBV6-3 combines with J gene TRBJ2-1; 7 bases line up with TRBD2. The germline gives CDR1 MNHEY, CDR2 SVGEGT. V shed 0 bases and J 4 bases; nucleotides not matched to a gene: 6. CDR3 length: 16 residues.

The rearrangement joins TRBV2 to TRBJ2-7, with D unclear. Germline V gene data show CDR1 as SNHLY and CDR2 as FYNNEI. V gave up 6 bases and J gave up 3 bases, with 12 bases separating them. The CDR3 is 13 amino acids. For the CDR3, the DNA is TGTGCCAGCAGGACGACACCAGACTACGAGCAGTACTTC. It codes for CASRTTPDYEQYF.

The chain uses TRBV4-1 and TRBJ2-1; D might be TRBD2 (6 bases). V gave up 0 bases and J gave up 2 bases, with 14 bases separating them. Germline V gene lookup returns CDR1 MGHRA and CDR2 YSYEKL. This CDR3 is 17 amino acids long. The CDR3 DNA reads TGCGCCAGCAGCCAAGACCTATTGGGCGGGGCCTACAATGAGCAGTTCTTC. Protein sequence: CASSQDLLGGAYNEQFF.